The clone carrying this T cell receptor beta chain was observed once. The germline V gene has CDR1 LGHNT and CDR2 FRNRAP. The CDR3 is 13 amino acids. The V segment lost 4 bases and the J segment 6 bases; nucleotides outside the gene matches: 5. The sample originates from a study of cytomegalovirus exposure and HLA in healthy donors. Vbeta (60) and Jbeta (13) primers were used in the PCR. Generated by immunoSEQ multiplex PCR, the TCRdb table keeps only in-frame clones and is missing some. The table shows approximately 190,000 clones, with more than 75% occurring only once. The TCR comes from a man aged 25-45 years in good health and CMV-seronegative. V is TRBV12-5 and J is TRBJ1-2; 7 bases fit TRBD1. Sequenced material: PBMCs. CDR3 in amino acids: CASGSTGAHGYTF. As DNA, the CDR3 is TGTGCTAGTGGTTCTACAGGGGCCCATGGCTACACCTTC. The variable domain in full, with the rest retrieved from reference TRBV12-5 and TRBJ1-2, is DARVTQTPRHKVTEMGQEVTMRCQPILGHNTVFWYRQTMMQGLELLAYFRNRAPLDDSGMPKDRFSAEMPDATLATLKIQPSEPRDSAVYFCASGSTGAHGYTFGSGTRLTVV.